A single sample is the source of the 5 T cell receptor beta chains below, sequenced in a study of neurological immune-mediated disorders. One entry per CDR3 protein, called by TCRdb with MiXCR from the 5' RACE reads. The sample lists around 60,000 distinct CDR3 sequences; approximately 12% were seen once. Time point denoted: longitudinal time-point 1 (baseline). Sequences were obtained from PBMCs. The receptors derive from a male donor with HTLV-1-associated myelopathy (HAM/TSP).

This clonotype was recorded at least ten times. This sequence joins TRBV4-1 and TRBJ1-2, with D possibly TRBD1 on 5 matching bases. The CDR3 has 15 amino acids. Looked up from germline, CDR1 is MGHRA and CDR2 is YSYEKL. V shed 0 bases and J shed 4 bases, with 12 bases lying between them. CDR3 in amino acids: CASSQEPTEFYGYTF. The CDR3, as DNA: TGCGCCAGCAGCCAAGAACCGACAGAATTCTATGGCTACACCTTC.

This clonotype showed up many times. V gene TRBV29-1 combines with J gene TRBJ2-6, with 7 positions matching TRBD1. The germline gives CDR1 SQVTM, CDR2 ANQGSEA. The CDR3 contains 14 residues. V dropped 6 bases and J dropped 2; count of bases not matched to a gene: 4. The CDR3 sequence: CSVLDRAGANVLTF. The CDR3 coding sequence is TGCAGCGTCCTTGACAGGGCTGGGGCCAACGTCCTGACTTTC.

This clonotype was seen many times. The V gene is TRBV28, the J gene TRBJ2-7, with 8 positions matching TRBD1. CDR3 length: 13 residues. V shed 7 bases, J shed 6 bases, and the junction held 8 bases outside the gene matches. Germline CDR1 and CDR2: MDHEN and SYDVKM. The CDR3 nucleotides are TGTGCCAGCACCCTGACAGGGGATGGCGAGCAGTACTTC. Protein: CASTLTGDGEQYF.

This clonotype was seen at least ten times. V is TRBV29-1 and J is TRBJ2-1; 7 bases are a match to TRBD2. CDR1 SQVTM and CDR2 ANQGSEA come from the germline V gene. The CDR3 consists of 14 residues. V gave up 4 bases and J gave up 3 bases; unmatched junction bases: 6. CDR3 coding DNA: TGCAGCGTTGGTTTTGGGGGGGTCTACAATGAGCAGTTCTTC. Residues: CSVGFGGVYNEQFF.

This clonotype has ten or more counts. This chain uses TRBV5-8 with TRBJ2-1; 14 nucleotides match TRBD2. Trimming removed 6 bases from V and 9 bases from J; junction bases left unmatched: 14. CDR1 SGHTS and CDR2 YDEGEE come from the germline V gene. The CDR3 has 17 amino acids. The CDR3 DNA sequence: TGTGCCAGCATCTTTGCGGGGACTAGCGGGGGTGGCGGTGAGCAGTTCTTC. It specifies CASIFAGTSGGGGEQFF.